This is a list of T cell receptor beta chains from one sample in a study of graft-versus-host responses after intestinal transplantation. The assay was immunoSEQ multiplex PCR, and TCRdb's table has in-frame clones only and misses some. Counted here are around 10,000 clones, approximately 31% occurring once; the ten biggest clones make up under 2%. The source was alloreactive CD4+ T cells from a mixed lymphocyte reaction culture, collected before transplantation. Receptors were obtained from a human patient who was an organ donor for intestinal transplantation. The CDR3 runs from the conserved cysteine through the conserved F or W. A D gene is named only where the DNA matches it firmly. A row's size may be missing; if present it is once, few, many or a size class.

D: -
size: -
length: 16
V: TRBV5-4
J: TRBJ2-1
CDR3: CASSGERGSSYNEQFF
DNA: TGTGCCAGCAGCGGGGAAAGGGGGAGCTCCTACAATGAGCAGTTCTTC

D: TRBD2
size: -
length: 16
V: TRBV19
J: TRBJ2-1
CDR3: CASSRSSGSSYNEQFF
DNA: TGTGCCAGTAGTAGATCTAGCGGAAGCTCCTACAATGAGCAGTTCTTC

D: -
size: -
length: 20
V: TRBV4-2
J: TRBJ2-2
CDR3: CASSQDRRRSAEEDTGELFF
DNA: TGTGCCAGCAGCCAAGACAGGAGACGGAGCGCCGAGGAGGACACCGGGGAGCTGTTTTTT

D: TRBD2
size: -
length: 15
V: TRBV7-3
J: TRBJ2-7
CDR3: CASSLQPSGPYEQYF
DNA: TGTGCCAGCAGCTTACAGCCTAGCGGACCCTACGAGCAGTACTTC

D: TRBD1
size: -
length: 14
V: TRBV7-9
J: TRBJ1-1
CDR3: CASSSTGGTSEAFF
DNA: TGTGCCAGCAGCTCGACAGGGGGCACGTCTGAAGCTTTCTTT

D: -
size: -
length: 15
V: TRBV6-6
J: TRBJ1-5
CDR3: CASSRRQYSNQPQHF
DNA: TGTGCCAGCAGTCGTCGACAGTATAGCAATCAGCCCCAGCATTTT

D: TRBD2
size: few
length: 13
V: TRBV7-9
J: TRBJ2-2
CDR3: CASSLATSGLSFF
DNA: TGTGCCAGCAGCTTAGCAACTAGCGGGCTTTCGTTTTTT

D: -
size: -
length: 18
V: TRBV5-1
J: TRBJ2-4
CDR3: CASSLAGVGRGAKNIQYF
DNA: TGCGCCAGCAGCTTGGCGGGGGTCGGAAGGGGAGCCAAAAACATTCAGTACTTC

D: TRBD2
size: once
length: 18
V: TRBV5-6
J: TRBJ2-3
CDR3: CASSLGLAGGSSTDTQYF
DNA: TGTGCCAGCAGCTTGGGACTAGCGGGGGGGTCTAGCACAGATACGCAGTATTTT

D: TRBD1
size: -
length: 14
V: TRBV7-6
J: TRBJ2-7
CDR3: CASSNGQAFYEQYF
DNA: TGTGCCAGCAGCAATGGACAGGCCTTCTACGAGCAGTACTTC

D: TRBD1
size: medium-sized
length: 15
V: TRBV6-5
J: TRBJ1-2
CDR3: CASSYRTGGLGGYTF
DNA: TGTGCCAGCAGCTACAGGACAGGGGGCCTAGGTGGCTACACCTTC

D: TRBD2
size: -
length: 17
V: TRBV6-9
J: TRBJ2-7
CDR3: CASSYYPLAGASYEQYF
DNA: TGTGCCAGCAGTTATTACCCGCTAGCGGGGGCCTCCTACGAGCAGTACTTC

D: TRBD1
size: medium-sized
length: 13
V: TRBV6-5
J: TRBJ1-1
CDR3: CASSYDRVSQAFF
DNA: TGTGCCAGCAGTTACGACAGGGTTAGTCAAGCTTTCTTT

D: -
size: once
length: 11
V: TRBV2
J: TRBJ1-1
CDR3: CASLLKREAFF
DNA: TGTGCCAGCCTCCTCAAGCGTGAAGCTTTCTTT

D: TRBD2
size: few
length: 15
V: TRBV9
J: TRBJ2-1
CDR3: CASSATSGDHNEQFF
DNA: TGTGCCAGCAGCGCGACTAGCGGGGACCACAATGAGCAGTTCTTC

D: -
size: medium-sized
length: 15
V: TRBV7-2
J: TRBJ1-4
CDR3: CASRGKGSTNEKLFF
DNA: TGTGCCAGCAGAGGGAAGGGGTCAACTAATGAAAAACTGTTTTTT

D: -
size: -
length: 14
V: TRBV15
J: TRBJ1-4
CDR3: CATSYQERGEKLFF
DNA: TGTGCCACCAGTTACCAGGAACGGGGTGAAAAACTGTTTTTT

D: -
size: -
length: 11
V: TRBV30
J: TRBJ1-4
CDR3: CAWAEAEKLFF
DNA: TGTGCCTGGGCCGAAGCTGAAAAACTGTTTTTT

D: -
size: few
length: 13
V: TRBV6-5
J: TRBJ1-2
CDR3: CASSYRGTYGYTF
DNA: TGTGCCAGCAGTTACCGGGGGACCTATGGCTACACCTTC

D: TRBD2
size: -
length: 16
V: TRBV4-1
J: TRBJ2-3
CDR3: CASSQAGGGAIDTQYF
DNA: TGCGCCAGCAGCCAAGCCGGCGGGGGGGCCATAGATACGCAGTATTTT

D: -
size: -
length: 19
V: TRBV19
J: TRBJ2-2
CDR3: CASTTLRGATGFGTGELFF
DNA: TGTGCCAGTACCACACTCCGTGGGGCTACAGGGTTTGGGACCGGGGAGCTGTTTTTT

D: TRBD2
size: few
length: 16
V: TRBV5-1
J: TRBJ2-3
CDR3: CASSPLLAGAADTQYF
DNA: TGCGCCAGCAGCCCACTCCTAGCGGGGGCCGCAGATACGCAGTATTTT

D: -
size: -
length: 16
V: TRBV11-2
J: TRBJ1-3
CDR3: CASSGRQFSSGNTIYF
DNA: TGTGCCAGCAGCGGCCGACAGTTTTCCTCTGGAAACACCATATATTTT

D: -
size: -
length: 17
V: TRBV11-2
J: TRBJ2-3
CDR3: CASSLRGVGTSTDTQYF
DNA: TGTGCCAGCAGCTTAAGGGGCGTGGGGACTAGCACAGATACGCAGTATTTT

D: TRBD1
size: -
length: 14
V: TRBV7-2
J: TRBJ1-1
CDR3: CASSLWRGQTEAFF
DNA: TGTGCCAGCAGCCTCTGGCGGGGACAGACTGAAGCTTTCTTT

D: TRBD2
size: -
length: 17
V: TRBV4-2
J: TRBJ2-3
CDR3: CASSQRRTSGDTDTQYF
DNA: TGTGCCAGCAGCCAGAGACGGACTAGCGGGGACACAGATACGCAGTATTTT

D: TRBD1
size: -
length: 16
V: TRBV18
J: TRBJ1-4
CDR3: CASSPPGATGLGKLFF
DNA: TGTGCCAGCTCACCACCGGGAGCGACAGGGCTTGGAAAACTGTTTTTT

D: TRBD1
size: -
length: 16
V: TRBV18
J: TRBJ1-3
CDR3: CASSPQGATSGNTIYF
DNA: TGTGCCAGCTCACCACAGGGGGCCACCTCTGGAAACACCATATATTTT

D: TRBD2
size: -
length: 14
V: TRBV11-2
J: TRBJ2-2
CDR3: CATEAGVDAGELFF
DNA: TGTGCCACCGAAGCGGGGGTTGACGCCGGGGAGCTGTTTTTT

D: -
size: -
length: 15
V: TRBV7-8
J: TRBJ2-1
CDR3: CASRSNPGHHNEQFF
DNA: TGTGCCAGCAGGTCAAACCCGGGACACCACAATGAGCAGTTCTTC

D: -
size: -
length: 17
V: TRBV5-1
J: TRBJ2-3
CDR3: CASSLMEGTSYTDTQYF
DNA: TGCGCCAGCAGCTTGATGGAAGGGACTTCATACACAGATACGCAGTATTTT

D: -
size: large
length: 16
V: TRBV7-9
J: TRBJ1-4
CDR3: CASSLLAGSTSEKLFF
DNA: TGTGCCAGCAGCTTATTGGCCGGCAGCACTAGTGAAAAACTGTTTTTT

D: TRBD2
size: -
length: 15
V: TRBV6-6
J: TRBJ2-5
CDR3: CASSYSLSGGETQYF
DNA: TGTGCCAGCAGTTACTCGTTGAGCGGGGGGGAGACCCAGTACTTC

D: -
size: -
length: 14
V: TRBV27
J: TRBJ2-5
CDR3: CASSLSRSQETQYF
DNA: TGTGCCAGCAGTTTATCGAGGTCCCAAGAGACCCAGTACTTC

D: TRBD2
size: few
length: 14
V: TRBV7-3
J: TRBJ2-3
CDR3: CASSLAGGQDTQYF
DNA: TGTGCCAGCAGCTTGGCGGGGGGGCAAGATACGCAGTATTTT